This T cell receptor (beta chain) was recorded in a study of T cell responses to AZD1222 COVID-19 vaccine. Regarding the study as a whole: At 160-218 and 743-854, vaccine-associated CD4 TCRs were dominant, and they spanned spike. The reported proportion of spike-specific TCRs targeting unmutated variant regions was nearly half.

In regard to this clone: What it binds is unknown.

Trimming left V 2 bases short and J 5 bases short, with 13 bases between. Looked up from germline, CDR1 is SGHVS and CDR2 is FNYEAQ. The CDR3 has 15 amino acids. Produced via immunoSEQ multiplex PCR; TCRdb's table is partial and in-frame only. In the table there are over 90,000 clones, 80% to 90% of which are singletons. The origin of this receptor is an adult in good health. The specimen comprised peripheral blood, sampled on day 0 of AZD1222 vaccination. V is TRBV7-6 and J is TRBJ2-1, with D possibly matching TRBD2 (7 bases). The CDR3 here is CASSLYAGAHNEQFF. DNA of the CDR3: TGTGCCAGCAGCTTATATGCGGGGGCCCACAATGAGCAGTTCTTC.